Following are 21 T cell receptor beta chains from one sample sequenced in a study of T-cell memory formation after mild COVID-19. In TCRdb, the 5' RACE reads were re-called with MiXCR into one record per CDR3 protein. This sample has 530,000 or so distinct CDR3 sequences, with around a sixth found just once. Specimen: PBMCs or a T cell subset sorted from them (not recorded which). The source of these receptors is an adult woman who had mild COVID-19 (a few samples of this study predate the infection). Cell type and time point are not known.

This clonotype occurred a few times. V usage is TRBV28 and J usage is TRBJ2-7; D is perhaps TRBD1 (6 bases). Per the germline V gene, CDR1 is MDHEN and CDR2 is SYDVKM. With 7 bases removed from V and 0 bases from J, the gap between germline ends came to 13 bases. The CDR3 runs 14 residues. The CDR3 protein is CASKQGSPSYEQYF. Written as DNA, the CDR3 is TGTGCCAGCAAACAGGGCTCCCCCTCCTACGAGCAGTACTTC.

This clonotype was detected many times. The chain joins TRBV12-3 or TRBV12-4 to TRBJ1-1; 7 nucleotides align to TRBD1. The ends lost 4 bases at V and 1 base at J; junction bases unmatched: 3. The CDR3 loop spans 14 amino acids. In DNA form, the CDR3 reads TGTGCCAGCAGTTCCGGGACAGCGAACACTGAAGCTTTCTTT. Translated, it gives CASSSGTANTEAFF.

There are many counts of this clonotype. The chain combines TRBV7-8 with TRBJ2-6; D might be TRBD1 (6 bases). The V and J ends lost 1 base and 0 bases respectively, with 16 bases between them. Germline CDR1 and CDR2: SGHVS and FQNEAQ. The CDR3 consists of 19 residues. Here the CDR3 reads CASSLVPRQAHSGANVLTF. The CDR3 nucleotides read TGTGCCAGCAGCTTAGTCCCCAGACAGGCCCACTCTGGGGCCAACGTCCTGACTTTC.

The V gene is TRBV6-5, the J gene TRBJ1-3; D is unresolved. CDR1 is MNHEY, CDR2 SVGAGI, per germline. There are 15 residues in the CDR3. Trimming shortened V by 6 bases and J by 0 bases, and 12 bases separated the two germline ends. CDR3 sequence: CASRSWLSSGNTIYF. The CDR3 DNA is TGTGCCAGCAGAAGTTGGCTGAGCTCTGGAAACACCATATATTTT.

The chain has TRBV24-1 and TRBJ2-1; maybe TRBD1 (5 bases). Trimming cost V 4 bases and J 4 bases, with 13 bases left between them. CDR3 length equals 15 residues. The germline V gene has CDR1 KGHDR and CDR2 SFDVKD. The CDR3 nucleotides read TGTGCCACCAGTGACGACAGATTCTCTTACAATGAGCAGTTCTTC. Translating it yields CATSDDRFSYNEQFF.

The chain employs TRBV2 and TRBJ1-5; the D is unclear. The CDR3 sequence is 12 residues long. Germline CDR1 reads SNHLY; CDR2 reads FYNNEI. Trimming took off 1 base at V and 6 bases at J, with 4 bases between the two ends. In DNA, the CDR3 is TGTGCCAGCAGTGAAGAACCTCAGCCCCAGCATTTT. This sequence encodes CASSEEPQPQHF. Looking up the rest from reference TRBV2 and TRBJ1-5 gives the full variable domain: EPEVTQTPSHQVTQMGQEVILRCVPISNHLYFYWYRQILGQKVEFLVSFYNNEISEKSEIFDDQFSVERPDGSNFTLKIRSTKLEDSAMYFCASSEEPQPQHFGDGTRLSIL.

This clonotype turned up a few times. This chain connects TRBV4-3 to TRBJ2-3; tentatively, D is TRBD1 (6 bases). The germline V and J ends were trimmed by 0 bases and 0 bases, with 13 bases remaining between them. Germline assignment: CDR1 LGHNA and CDR2 YSLEER. The CDR3 totals 17 residues. CDR3 coding DNA: TGCGCCAGCAGCCAAGATGTCAGGACAGCCAGCACAGATACGCAGTATTTT. As protein: CASSQDVRTASTDTQYF.

This clonotype has a handful of counts. This chain links TRBV10-2 with TRBJ1-5, with a possible D match to TRBD1 (5 bases). CDR3 length: 13 amino acids. Germline-derived CDR1 and CDR2 are WSHSY and SAAADI. V lost 0 bases, J lost 15 bases, and 15 bases lay in between. The CDR3 loop reads CASSESSPRERHF. The DNA for the CDR3 is TGCGCCAGCAGTGAGTCGAGTCCCAGGGAGAGGCATTTT.

The rearrangement links TRBV21-1 to TRBJ2-1; TRBD1 is the table's D call and was not checked against the DNA. TRBV21-1 is a pseudogene locus. The length of the CDR3 is 16 residues. The CDR3 here is CASSKVGTGPVWVQFF. CDR3 nucleotide sequence: TGTGCCAGCAGCAAAGTAGGGACAGGACCCGTTTGGGTTCAGTTCTTC.

The rearrangement links TRBV4-1 to TRBJ1-1; 8 bases are a match to TRBD1. Germline CDR1 is MGHRA and CDR2 is YSYEKL. The CDR3 spans 17 residues. The J segment lost 0 bases and the V segment lost 2 bases, leaving 8 bases of the junction unmatched. Here the CDR3 DNA reads TGCGCCAGCAGCCAACGGCCAGGGGGCCTCATGAACACTGAAGCTTTCTTT. Encoded protein: CASSQRPGGLMNTEAFF.

This clonotype was seen a handful of times. The chain combines TRBV24-1 with TRBJ1-2; 7 nucleotides match TRBD1. The CDR3 contains 17 residues. V lost 4 bases to trimming and J lost 6 bases; unmatched junction nucleotides: 16. Germline assignment: CDR1 KGHDR and CDR2 SFDVKD. CDR3 region: CATSESPGEGAMDGYTF. The CDR3 DNA is TGTGCCACCAGTGAATCTCCAGGAGAGGGGGCTATGGATGGCTACACCTTC.

This clonotype was picked up a small number of times. This chain joins TRBV20-1 and TRBJ1-3; 8 nucleotides line up with TRBD1. This CDR3 has 16 residues. CDR1 is DFQATT, CDR2 SNEGSKA, per germline (reference sequence). Trimming at V came to 6 bases and at J to 1 base, leaving 11 bases not matched to a gene. CDR3 in DNA: TGCAGTGCCAGGGGGCGGGACCCCTCGTCTGGAAACACCATATATTTT. Its protein is CSARGRDPSSGNTIYF.

This clonotype was recorded a few times. This chain connects TRBV12-3 or TRBV12-4 to TRBJ2-3; tentative D call: TRBD2 (6 bases). The CDR3 covers 13 residues. The V gene lost 8 bases and the J gene lost 1 base, with 10 bases spanning the gap. The CDR3 spells CASVSGRTDTQYF. The CDR3 bases are TGTGCCAGCGTTAGCGGACGCACAGATACGCAGTATTTT.

The genes are TRBV7-8 and TRBJ2-3; D not certain. Germline V lookup: CDR1 SGHVS, CDR2 FQNEAQ. Between the trimmed V and J ends, which lost 6 bases and 6 bases, there was a span of 10 bases. The CDR3 runs 12 residues. CDR3 DNA: TGTGCCAGCAGACGAGCCGGGGATACGCAGTATTTT. Encoded protein: CASRRAGDTQYF.

In this sample, this clonotype turned up a few times. The chain uses TRBV6-1 and TRBJ1-2; 7 bases match TRBD1. After removal of 5 bases from V and 7 bases from J, the junction contained 7 bases not matched to a gene. In germline, CDR1 is MNHNS, CDR2 SASEGT. The CDR3 sequence is 13 residues long. CDR3 DNA: TGTGCCAGCAGTATCACAGGGGCTGTTGGCTACACCTTC. Translation gives CASSITGAVGYTF.

This clonotype has only a few counts. The chain has TRBV2 and TRBJ1-1, with 8 bases identical to TRBD1. V lost 6 bases, J lost 4 bases, and 10 bases stayed unmatched. The CDR3 length is 15 residues. CDR1 is SNHLY, CDR2 FYNNEI, per germline. CDR3 bases: TGTGCCAGCAGGTCGACAGGGGCCGAGGGCACTGAAGCTTTCTTT. Encoded protein: CASRSTGAEGTEAFF.

This clonotype was counted only a few times. The chain combines TRBV15 with TRBJ2-3, with D unclear. This CDR3 has 17 amino acids. The germline V gene has CDR1 LNHNV and CDR2 YYDKDF (reference sequence). Trimming left V 0 bases short and J 6 bases short, with 19 bases between. DNA for the CDR3: TGTGCCACCAGCAGAGATTCAGTGGCTAGTATTTTCGATACGCAGTATTTT. Protein sequence: CATSRDSVASIFDTQYF.

This clonotype was detected a few times. V is TRBV5-1 and J is TRBJ2-7; D remains unclear. V lost 0 bases and J 0 bases, leaving 10 bases between the germline ends. CDR3 length equals 15 residues. Germline values: CDR1 SGHRS, CDR2 YFSETQ. The CDR3 nucleotides read TGCGCCAGCAGCTTGGGGCAGGCGAGCTCCTACGAGCAGTACTTC. Encoded protein: CASSLGQASSYEQYF.

This clonotype was seen a few times. This chain connects TRBV5-1 to TRBJ2-5, with 8 bases fitting TRBD2. The CDR3 loop spans 15 amino acids. J was trimmed by 3 bases and V by 5 bases; bases with no gene match: 9. Germline CDR1 is SGHRS and CDR2 is YFSETQ. DNA of the CDR3: TGCGCCAGCAGTCTGCGGGGGGAGCTCAAAGAGACCCAGTACTTC. Translated, it gives CASSLRGELKETQYF. The full variable domain, completed using reference TRBV5-1 and TRBJ2-5, is KAGVTQTPRYLIKTRGQQVTLSCSPISGHRSVSWYQQTPGQGLQFLFEYFSETQRNKGNFPGRFSGRQFSNSRSEMNVSTLELGDSALYLCASSLRGELKETQYFGPGTRLLVL.

The V and J genes are TRBV19 and TRBJ1-5, with D possibly being TRBD1 (5 bases). Between the trimmed V and J ends, which lost 3 bases and 7 bases, there was a span of 13 bases. CDR1 and CDR2 from the germline V gene are LNHDA and SQIVND (reference sequence). The CDR3 contains 14 residues. The CDR3 loop reads CASSIVGGGQPQHF. For the CDR3, the DNA is TGTGCCAGTAGTATCGTGGGGGGAGGGCAGCCCCAGCATTTT.

The rearrangement uses TRBV6-5 and TRBJ2-5, with 7 bases that match TRBD2. V shed 5 bases and J 7 bases; nucleotides not matched to a gene: 4. The CDR3 has 12 amino acids. CDR1 and CDR2 (germline): MNHEY, SVGAGI. CDR3 protein: CASSLWGGTQYF. CDR3 in DNA: TGTGCCAGCAGTCTCTGGGGGGGGACCCAGTACTTC.